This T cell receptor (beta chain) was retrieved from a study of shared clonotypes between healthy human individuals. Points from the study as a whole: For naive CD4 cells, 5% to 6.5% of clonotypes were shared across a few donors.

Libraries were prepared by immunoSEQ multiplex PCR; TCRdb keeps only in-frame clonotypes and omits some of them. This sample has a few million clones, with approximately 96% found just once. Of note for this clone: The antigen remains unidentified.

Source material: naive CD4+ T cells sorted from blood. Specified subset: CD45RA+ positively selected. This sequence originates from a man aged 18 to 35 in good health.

The CDR3 reads CASSLGQEPNTEAFF. DNA for the CDR3: TGCGCCAGCAGCTTGGGACAGGAGCCGAACACTGAAGCTTTCTTT. J is TRBJ1-1 and V is TRBV5-1; weak D call: TRBD1 (6 bases). Germline V gene lookup returns CDR1 SGHRS and CDR2 YFSETQ. The V end lost 0 bases, the J end lost 1 base, and 10 bases lay between the germline ends. The CDR3 is made up of 15 amino acids.